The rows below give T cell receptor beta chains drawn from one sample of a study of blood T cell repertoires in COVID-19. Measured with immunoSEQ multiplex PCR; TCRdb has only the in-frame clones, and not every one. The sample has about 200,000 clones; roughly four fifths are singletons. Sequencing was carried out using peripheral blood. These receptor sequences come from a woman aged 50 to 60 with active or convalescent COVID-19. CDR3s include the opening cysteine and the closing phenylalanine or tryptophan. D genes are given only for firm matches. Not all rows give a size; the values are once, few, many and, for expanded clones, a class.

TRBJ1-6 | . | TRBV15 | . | CATSRDTLSPLHF | TGTGCCACCAGCAGGGACACCCTTTCACCCCTCCACTTT
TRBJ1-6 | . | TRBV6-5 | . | CASMLGRGHNSPLHF | TGTGCCAGCATGCTCGGCAGGGGCCATAATTCACCCCTCCACTTT
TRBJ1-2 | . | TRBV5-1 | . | CASSLEGGGYTF | TGCGCCAGCAGTCTCGAGGGAGGTGGCTACACCTTC
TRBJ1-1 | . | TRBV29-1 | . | CSVVVRGLNTEAFF | TGCAGCGTTGTTGTCAGGGGCCTAAACACTGAAGCTTTCTTT
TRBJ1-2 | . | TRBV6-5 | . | CASSHSTGNYGYTF | TGTGCCAGCAGTCACTCAACAGGGAACTATGGCTACACCTTC
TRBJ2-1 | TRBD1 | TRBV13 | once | CASSFGDRGRDEQFF | TGTGCCAGCAGCTTTGGGGACAGGGGCCGAGATGAGCAGTTCTTC
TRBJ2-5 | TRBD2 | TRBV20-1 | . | CSASPLGLAGGKETQYF | TGCAGTGCTAGTCCCCTCGGCCTAGCGGGGGGTAAAGAGACCCAGTACTTC
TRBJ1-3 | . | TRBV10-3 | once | CAITDPGQGQKNTIYF | TGTGCCATCACCGACCCCGGCCAGGGGCAAAAAAACACCATATATTTT
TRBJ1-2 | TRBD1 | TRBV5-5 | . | CASSLLQGAGYTF | TGTGCCAGCAGCTTGCTCCAGGGGGCTGGCTACACCTTC
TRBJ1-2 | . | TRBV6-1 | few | CASSEALIRHPNYGYTF | TGTGCCAGCAGTGAAGCCTTAATTAGACATCCCAACTATGGCTACACCTTC
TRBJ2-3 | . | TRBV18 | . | CASSPRVATDTQYF | TGTGCCAGCTCACCCCGGGTAGCGACAGATACGCAGTATTTT
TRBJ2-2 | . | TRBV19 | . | CASSPQGRGTGELFF | TGTGCCAGTAGTCCCCAGGGCCGCGGCACCGGGGAGCTGTTTTTT
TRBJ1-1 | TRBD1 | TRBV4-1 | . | CASSQDRGRAEAFF | TGCGCCAGCAGCCAGGACAGGGGGAGGGCTGAAGCTTTCTTT
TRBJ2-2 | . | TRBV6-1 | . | CASSEARRGELFF | TGTGCCAGCAGTGAGGCGAGGCGCGGGGAGCTGTTTTTT
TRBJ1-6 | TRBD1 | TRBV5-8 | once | CASSLRTGTYNSPLHF | TGTGCCAGCAGCTTAAGGACAGGGACCTATAATTCACCCCTCCACTTT
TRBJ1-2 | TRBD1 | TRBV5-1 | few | CASSYDRGRVGYTF | TGCGCCAGCAGTTACGACAGGGGGCGCGTTGGCTACACCTTC
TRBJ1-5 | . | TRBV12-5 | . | CASAPPGRDQPQHF | TGTGCTAGTGCCCCCCCCGGCCGGGATCAGCCCCAGCATTTT
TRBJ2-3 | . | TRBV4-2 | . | CASSQWVGEGTDTQYF | TGTGCCAGCAGCCAGTGGGTTGGGGAGGGCACAGATACGCAGTATTTT
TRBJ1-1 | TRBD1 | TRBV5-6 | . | CASSFRGQGGTEAFF | TGTGCCAGCAGCTTCAGGGGGCAAGGGGGGACTGAAGCTTTCTTT
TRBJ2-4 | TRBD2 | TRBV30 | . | CAWSKRERPNIQYF | TGTGCCTGGAGTAAGCGGGAGAGGCCAAACATTCAGTACTTC
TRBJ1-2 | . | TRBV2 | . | CASSPGLIPLYGYTF | TGTGCCAGCAGTCCCGGGTTAATCCCCCTATATGGCTACACCTTC
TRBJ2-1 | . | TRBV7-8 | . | CASSLREQGPLYNEQFF | TGTGCCAGCAGCTTAAGAGAGCAGGGGCCCCTCTACAATGAGCAGTTCTTC
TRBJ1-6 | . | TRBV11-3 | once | CASSLTPGSPLHF | TGTGCCAGCAGCTTGACACCGGGATCACCCCTCCACTTT
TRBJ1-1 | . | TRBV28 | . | CASMGGGFSEAFF | TGTGCCAGCATGGGCGGGGGATTCTCTGAAGCTTTCTTT
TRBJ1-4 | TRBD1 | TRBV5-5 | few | CASSRDSREKLFF | TGTGCCAGCAGCCGGGACAGTAGAGAAAAACTGTTTTTT
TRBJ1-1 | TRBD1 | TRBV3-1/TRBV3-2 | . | CASSQGQGITEAFF | TGTGCCAGCAGCCAGGGACAGGGGATCACTGAAGCTTTCTTT
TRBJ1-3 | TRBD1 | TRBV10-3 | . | CAISKQGAGNTIYF | TGTGCCATCAGTAAACAGGGGGCAGGAAACACCATATATTTT
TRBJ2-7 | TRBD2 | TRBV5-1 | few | CASSPAPGLGAYEQYF | TGCGCCAGCAGCCCCGCTCCGGGACTAGGAGCCTACGAGCAGTACTTC
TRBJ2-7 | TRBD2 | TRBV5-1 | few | CASSLAYSASGSSYEQYF | TGCGCCAGCAGCTTGGCCTATAGTGCTAGCGGGTCCTCCTACGAGCAGTACTTC
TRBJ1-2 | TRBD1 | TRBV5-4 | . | CASSLPGQGRYGYTF | TGTGCCAGCAGCTTACCGGGACAGGGAAGGTATGGCTACACCTTC
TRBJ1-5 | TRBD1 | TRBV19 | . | CASTPLRGTGINQPQHF | TGTGCCAGTACCCCGCTCCGGGGGACAGGAATCAATCAGCCCCAGCATTTT
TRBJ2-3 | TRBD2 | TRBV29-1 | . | CSVVLAGFTQYF | TGCAGCGTGGTTTTAGCGGGGTTTACGCAGTATTTT
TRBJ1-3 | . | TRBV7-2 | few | CASRGGSSGNTIYF | TGTGCCTCCCGGGGGGGGAGCTCTGGAAACACCATATATTTT
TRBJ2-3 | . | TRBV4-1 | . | CASSKHRADTQYF | TGCGCCAGCAGCAAACACAGGGCAGATACGCAGTATTTT
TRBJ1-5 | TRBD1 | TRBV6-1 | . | CASSERAGGQPQHF | TGTGCCAGCAGTGAAAGGGCAGGGGGACAGCCCCAGCATTTT